Presented here are 10 T cell receptor beta chains from one specimen sequenced in a study of human T cells and chemical hapten exposure. The starting material, unfractionated whole blood, was used for total RNA extraction. TCRdb reanalysed the 5' RACE reads using MiXCR and keeps one entry per CDR3 protein. Of approximately 150,000 distinct CDR3 sequences listed, 3.5% to 5% are singletons. The receptors were gathered from a female donor in good health.

This clonotype occurred many times. This chain links TRBV2 with TRBJ2-3; TRBD2 matches 9 bases. The CDR3 totals 16 residues. In germline, CDR1 is SNHLY, CDR2 FYNNEI. V lost 5 bases and J lost 0; bases outside the gene matches: 6. The CDR3 loop is CASSRRLAGSTDTQYF. The CDR3 bases are TGTGCCAGCAGTCGGCGGCTAGCGGGGAGCACAGATACGCAGTATTTT. The full variable domain, completed using reference TRBV2 and TRBJ2-3, is EPEVTQTPSHQVTQMGQEVILRCVPISNHLYFYWYRQILGQKVEFLVSFYNNEISEKSEIFDDQFSVERPDGSNFTLKIRSTKLEDSAMYFCASSRRLAGSTDTQYFGPGTRLTVL.

This clonotype was counted at least ten times. This chain joins TRBV12-3 or TRBV12-4 and TRBJ2-7, with 8 bases matching TRBD1. CDR3 length equals 15 residues. The junction had 6 bases not matched to a gene; V was cut back by 4 bases and J by 1 base. This CDR3 reads CASSSMGTGSYEQYF. CDR3 DNA: TGTGCCAGCAGTTCTATGGGGACAGGATCCTACGAGCAGTACTTC.

As for this clonotype: A much larger clone lies a single base off, so this may be a read error. The chain employs TRBV20-1 and TRBJ2-7, with 9 bases matching TRBD1. The junction had 15 bases not matched to a gene; V was cut back by 4 bases and J by 5 bases. Germline V lookup: CDR1 DFQATT, CDR2 SNEGSKA (reference sequence). CDR3 length: 16 residues. This CDR3 is CSANPGQGGSKDEQYF. As DNA, the CDR3 is TGCAGTGCTAATCCGGGACAGGGTGGAAGTAAGGACGAGCAGTACTTC.

There are many counts of this clonotype. J is TRBJ1-5 and V is TRBV29-1; 11 positions match TRBD1. V lost 4 bases and J lost 4; bases outside the gene matches: 3. The CDR3 contains 14 residues. Germline V gives CDR1 SQVTM, CDR2 ANQGSEA. In DNA form, the CDR3 reads TGCAGCGTTGGAGGGGACAGGGGGAATCAGCCCCAGCATTTT. It yields the protein CSVGGDRGNQPQHF.

This clonotype turned up a few times. This chain links TRBV5-1 with TRBJ1-2; D perhaps matches TRBD1 (5 bases). Germline V lookup: CDR1 SGHRS, CDR2 YFSETQ. The ends were cut back, 0 bases at V and 7 bases at J, with 16 bases in the middle. The CDR3 totals 15 residues. The CDR3 region has the DNA TGCGCCAGCAGCTTGGGCCCAGGGCGCACCGGTGGCTACACCTTC. This encodes CASSLGPGRTGGYTF. Together with reference TRBV5-1 and TRBJ1-2, the CDR3 gives the full variable domain: KAGVTQTPRYLIKTRGQQVTLSCSPISGHRSVSWYQQTPGQGLQFLFEYFSETQRNKGNFPGRFSGRQFSNSRSEMNVSTLELGDSALYLCASSLGPGRTGGYTFGSGTRLTVV.

This clonotype was recorded many times. V usage is TRBV10-3 and J usage is TRBJ1-2; D gene unclear. The germline V and J ends were trimmed by 5 bases and 4 bases, with 8 bases remaining between them. The CDR3 has 12 residues. CDR1 is ENHRY, CDR2 SYGVKD, per germline. The CDR3 nucleotides are TGTGCCATCAGTCGAGAGGGCTATGGCTACACCTTC. Its translation: CAISREGYGYTF.

This clonotype was seen ten or more times. The V gene is TRBV5-1, the J gene TRBJ1-1; 9 bases are shared with TRBD1. The CDR3 loop spans 18 amino acids. V lost 4 bases, J lost 1 base, and 14 bases stayed unmatched. CDR1 and CDR2 (germline): SGHRS, YFSETQ. CDR3 coding DNA: TGCGCCAGCAGCGTTTACAGGGGGCCCCCTCTACAGAACACTGAAGCTTTCTTT. This gives the protein CASSVYRGPPLQNTEAFF. Based on the CDR3 plus reference TRBV5-1 and TRBJ1-1, the full variable domain is KAGVTQTPRYLIKTRGQQVTLSCSPISGHRSVSWYQQTPGQGLQFLFEYFSETQRNKGNFPGRFSGRQFSNSRSEMNVSTLELGDSALYLCASSVYRGPPLQNTEAFFGQGTRLTVV.

This clonotype appeared many times. The chain joins TRBV10-3 to TRBJ1-6; D call uncertain. The CDR3 extends over 12 amino acids. Between the trimmed V and J ends, which lost 4 bases and 10 bases, there was a span of 8 bases. The germline V gene encodes CDR1 ENHRY and CDR2 SYGVKD. CDR3 amino acids: CAISGEGSPLHF. For the CDR3, the DNA is TGTGCCATCAGTGGCGAGGGATCACCCCTCCACTTT.

This clonotype was observed many times. CDR3 sequence (DNA): TGTGCCACCGGGACTCTTCCTAGGGGTACGCAGTATTTT. Residues: CATGTLPRGTQYF. The J gene is TRBJ2-3, the V gene TRBV2, with a weak D call TRBD2 (6 bases). Trimming removed 10 bases at V and 8 bases at J, with 19 bases between. Germline V gene lookup returns CDR1 SNHLY and CDR2 FYNNEI. The CDR3 consists of 13 residues.

This clonotype occurred many times. The J gene is TRBJ1-4, the V gene TRBV5-1; D is undetermined. V lost 4 bases, J lost 0 bases, and 10 bases lay in between. Germline V gene data show CDR1 as SGHRS and CDR2 as YFSETQ. The CDR3 covers 15 residues. In nucleotides, the CDR3 is TGCGCCAGCAGCGTCAATACCGCAACTAATGAAAAACTGTTTTTT. It translates to CASSVNTATNEKLFF. The entire variable domain, with the rest obtained from reference TRBV5-1 and TRBJ1-4, is as follows: KAGVTQTPRYLIKTRGQQVTLSCSPISGHRSVSWYQQTPGQGLQFLFEYFSETQRNKGNFPGRFSGRQFSNSRSEMNVSTLELGDSALYLCASSVNTATNEKLFFGSGTQLSVL.